The rows below give T cell receptor beta chains drawn from one sample of a study of early T cells in non-severe SARS-CoV-2 infection. One entry per CDR3 protein, called by TCRdb with MiXCR from the 5' RACE reads. The repertoire holds 50,000 to 55,000 distinct CDR3 sequences, with around 8.4% as singletons. The specimen was whole blood. The receptors were sampled from an adult who was a healthcare worker with PCR-confirmed SARS-CoV-2 infection or an uninfected control (not recorded which). Both conserved end residues are part of each CDR3. Each record gives: D gene, clone size, J gene, V gene, CDR3 protein. D genes are given only for firm matches. Only part of the rows carry a size: once, few, many, or a class if the clone is expanded.

d_gene: .
abundance: many
j_gene: TRBJ2-3
v_gene: TRBV4-1
CDR3aa: CASSRESSAVTDTQYF

d_gene: .
abundance: many
j_gene: TRBJ1-1
v_gene: TRBV12-3/TRBV12-4
CDR3aa: CASARTNTEAFF

d_gene: .
abundance: many
j_gene: TRBJ2-5
v_gene: TRBV15
CDR3aa: CATSRDGEYQETQYF

d_gene: .
abundance: few
j_gene: TRBJ2-7
v_gene: TRBV10-2
CDR3aa: CASREGTTSYEQYF

d_gene: TRBD1
abundance: many
j_gene: TRBJ2-7
v_gene: TRBV15
CDR3aa: CATSRVGQTYEQYF

d_gene: TRBD1
abundance: few
j_gene: TRBJ2-7
v_gene: TRBV29-1
CDR3aa: CSVGGQGHEQYF

d_gene: .
abundance: many
j_gene: TRBJ2-2
v_gene: TRBV6-2/TRBV6-3
CDR3aa: CASSSSRLTGELFF

d_gene: .
abundance: few
j_gene: TRBJ2-2
v_gene: TRBV5-1
CDR3aa: CASSLAGNPGELFF

d_gene: TRBD1
abundance: many
j_gene: TRBJ2-7
v_gene: TRBV6-5
CDR3aa: CASSPRTGPYEQYF

d_gene: TRBD2
abundance: once
j_gene: TRBJ2-7
v_gene: TRBV2
CDR3aa: CASSPFLAGTREQYF

d_gene: .
abundance: few
j_gene: TRBJ1-4
v_gene: TRBV12-3/TRBV12-4
CDR3aa: CASSFWVTPDSRDEKLFF

d_gene: .
abundance: .
j_gene: TRBJ2-5
v_gene: TRBV7-2
CDR3aa: CASSLAAETQYF

d_gene: TRBD1
abundance: .
j_gene: TRBJ1-6
v_gene: TRBV20-1
CDR3aa: CSARRGPLNSPLHF

d_gene: .
abundance: many
j_gene: TRBJ2-1
v_gene: TRBV7-2
CDR3aa: CASSLGLAYNEQFF

d_gene: .
abundance: .
j_gene: TRBJ2-7
v_gene: TRBV5-1
CDR3aa: CASSLEGRAGGEQYF

d_gene: .
abundance: .
j_gene: TRBJ2-1
v_gene: TRBV6-5
CDR3aa: CASSYHVARPKFF

d_gene: TRBD2
abundance: .
j_gene: TRBJ2-3
v_gene: TRBV7-9
CDR3aa: CASSLEGLAGLDTQYF

d_gene: TRBD1
abundance: few
j_gene: TRBJ1-2
v_gene: TRBV20-1
CDR3aa: CSARTGAYGYTF

d_gene: .
abundance: many
j_gene: TRBJ2-7
v_gene: TRBV19
CDR3aa: CASSIDRREQYF

d_gene: .
abundance: many
j_gene: TRBJ2-7
v_gene: TRBV7-3
CDR3aa: CASSLSGIGRHTYEQYF

d_gene: TRBD1
abundance: .
j_gene: TRBJ2-1
v_gene: TRBV2
CDR3aa: CASKETGGSDEQFF

d_gene: .
abundance: many
j_gene: TRBJ1-5
v_gene: TRBV3-1
CDR3aa: CASSQAGEWQPQHF

d_gene: TRBD2
abundance: many
j_gene: TRBJ2-5
v_gene: TRBV7-2
CDR3aa: CASSLGSLAGVGETQYF

d_gene: .
abundance: many
j_gene: TRBJ1-2
v_gene: TRBV12-3/TRBV12-4
CDR3aa: CASSSTLPGLDYGYTF

d_gene: TRBD2
abundance: .
j_gene: TRBJ2-5
v_gene: TRBV9
CDR3aa: CASSVGLAGEFGETQYF

d_gene: .
abundance: many
j_gene: TRBJ2-7
v_gene: TRBV14
CDR3aa: CASSRISGASYEQYF

d_gene: TRBD2
abundance: .
j_gene: TRBJ2-1
v_gene: TRBV4-1
CDR3aa: CASSQDSTSGTINEQFF

d_gene: TRBD1
abundance: .
j_gene: TRBJ2-4
v_gene: TRBV5-1
CDR3aa: CASSWESGQGNIQYF

d_gene: TRBD2
abundance: .
j_gene: TRBJ2-7
v_gene: TRBV27
CDR3aa: CATRTSGSYEQYF

d_gene: .
abundance: many
j_gene: TRBJ1-5
v_gene: TRBV27
CDR3aa: CASSRSARASNQPQHF

d_gene: TRBD1
abundance: many
j_gene: TRBJ1-2
v_gene: TRBV2
CDR3aa: CAWTGGYGYTF

d_gene: .
abundance: many
j_gene: TRBJ2-3
v_gene: TRBV6-5
CDR3aa: CASSYRRGADTDTQYF

d_gene: .
abundance: many
j_gene: TRBJ2-1
v_gene: TRBV6-2/TRBV6-3
CDR3aa: CASSREDINEQFF

d_gene: .
abundance: many
j_gene: TRBJ2-1
v_gene: TRBV20-1
CDR3aa: CRGTSYNEQFF

d_gene: .
abundance: many
j_gene: TRBJ2-1
v_gene: TRBV2
CDR3aa: CASSVQGVVRVQFF

d_gene: TRBD2
abundance: many
j_gene: TRBJ2-5
v_gene: TRBV29-1
CDR3aa: CSAEGGETQYF

d_gene: .
abundance: .
j_gene: TRBJ1-6
v_gene: TRBV14
CDR3aa: CASSPLGGYSPLHF

d_gene: .
abundance: many
j_gene: TRBJ2-3
v_gene: TRBV10-3
CDR3aa: CAISDQASGTDTQYF

d_gene: .
abundance: few
j_gene: TRBJ1-2
v_gene: TRBV6-5
CDR3aa: CASSYGGAAYGYTF

d_gene: TRBD1
abundance: many
j_gene: TRBJ2-2
v_gene: TRBV18
CDR3aa: CASSPGTVNTGELFF